A single sample is the source of the 5 T cell receptor beta chains below, sequenced in a study of blood T cell repertoires in COVID-19. The method was immunoSEQ multiplex PCR; TCRdb's version includes in-frame clones alone and lacks a portion of them. This table has 150,000 to 200,000 clones, 88% appearing once. The specimen sequenced was peripheral blood. All receptors derive from a man aged 60-69 years with acute or convalescent COVID-19.

The chain is built from TRBV25-1 and TRBJ2-1; 14 bases are shared with TRBD2. With V trimmed by 6 bases and J by 9 bases, 10 bases remained unmatched. Per the germline V gene, CDR1 is MGHDK and CDR2 is SYGVNS. This CDR3 is 16 amino acids long. Here the CDR3 DNA reads TGTGCCAGCAGCGCGCCGGGACTAGCGGGAGTTGGTGAGCAGTTCTTC. It encodes CASSAPGLAGVGEQFF.

This clone was counted once. V is TRBV3-1 (or the pseudogene TRBV3-2) and J is TRBJ1-2, with a tentative D call TRBD1 (5 bases). Germline lookup yields CDR1 LGHDT and CDR2 YNNKEL (reference sequence). Trimming pared 5 bases from V and 4 bases from J, leaving 11 bases between. There are 13 residues in the CDR3. The CDR3 spells CASSAQGSYGYTF. CDR3 DNA sequence: TGTGCCAGCAGCGCGCAGGGAAGCTATGGCTACACCTTC.

The J gene is TRBJ1-1, the V gene TRBV27; TRBD1 is a possible D gene (5 bases). Germline lookup yields CDR1 MNHEY and CDR2 SMNVEV (reference sequence). V was trimmed by 3 bases and J by 1 base, leaving 6 bases between them. The CDR3 loop spans 13 amino acids. Written as DNA, the CDR3 is TGTGCCAGCAGTTTTCAGGGGAACACTGAAGCTTTCTTT. It translates to CASSFQGNTEAFF.

The rearrangement links TRBV5-1 to TRBJ2-6; D possibly corresponds to TRBD1 (6 bases). Trimming removed 5 bases from V and 1 base from J, with 10 bases in between. The CDR3 length is 15 residues. Germline CDR1 is SGHRS and CDR2 is YFSETQ. In nucleotides, the CDR3 is TGCGCCAGCAGAGCGACAGGATCTGGGGCCAACGTCCTGACTTTC. Translating it yields CASRATGSGANVLTF.

This clone occurred once. The rearrangement links TRBV28 to TRBJ1-4, with 7 nucleotides matching TRBD1. The ends lost 4 bases at V and 5 bases at J; junction bases unmatched: 10. The V gene's germline CDR1 is MDHEN and CDR2 SYDVKM. This CDR3 region has 16 residues. The CDR3 DNA is TGTGCCAGCAGTTCGGGTGGGGCAGGGGGAAATGAAAAACTGTTTTTT. Translating it yields CASSSGGAGGNEKLFF. Filled out from reference TRBV28 and TRBJ1-4, the complete variable domain reads DVKVTQSSRYLVKRTGEKVFLECVQDMDHENMFWYRQDPGLGLRLIYFSYDVKMKEKGDIPEGYSVSREKKERFSLILESASTNQTSMYLCASSSGGAGGNEKLFFGSGTQLSVL.